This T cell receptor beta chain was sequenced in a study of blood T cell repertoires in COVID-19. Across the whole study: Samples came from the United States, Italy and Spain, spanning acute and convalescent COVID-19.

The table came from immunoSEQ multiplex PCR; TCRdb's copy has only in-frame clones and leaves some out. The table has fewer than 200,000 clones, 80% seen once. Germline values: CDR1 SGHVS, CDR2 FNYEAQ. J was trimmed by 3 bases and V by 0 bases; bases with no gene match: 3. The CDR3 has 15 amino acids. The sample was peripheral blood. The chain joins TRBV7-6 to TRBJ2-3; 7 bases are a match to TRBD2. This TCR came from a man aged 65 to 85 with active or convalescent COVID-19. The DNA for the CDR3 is TGTGCCAGCAGCTTAGCGGCTAGCGGTACAGATACGCAGTATTTT. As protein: CASSLAASGTDTQYF.